This passage covers 16 T cell receptor beta chains from one sample sequenced in a study of blood T cell repertoires in COVID-19. Assay used: immunoSEQ multiplex PCR; TCRdb lists only in-frame clones, some missing. The table includes about 300,000 clones, around 90% detected once. Specimen: peripheral blood. The receptors here all came from a man between 18 and 35 years old with active or convalescent COVID-19.

Only one count was recorded for this clone. This chain connects TRBV23-1 to TRBJ2-3; TRBD1 is a possible D gene (5 bases). Being an ORF, TRBV23-1 has a function that is uncertain. The CDR3 has 15 amino acids. V was pared by 2 bases and J by 0 bases, with 9 bases between. Here the CDR3 reads CASSQRGQSTDTQYF. The CDR3 DNA is TGCGCCAGCAGTCAAAGGGGTCAGAGCACAGATACGCAGTATTTT.

V usage is TRBV6-1 and J usage is TRBJ1-1; no clear D. The CDR3 sequence is 13 residues long. The V and J ends lost 2 bases and 10 bases respectively, with 14 bases between them. CDR1 and CDR2 from the germline V gene are MNHNS and SASEGT. The CDR3 sequence: CASSENGEKGAFF. DNA for the CDR3: TGTGCCAGCAGTGAAAACGGGGAGAAAGGAGCTTTCTTT.

The chain couples TRBV5-1 to TRBJ2-1; 9 bases are a match to TRBD2. The germline V gene has CDR1 SGHRS and CDR2 YFSETQ. The CDR3 has 17 amino acids. The trim removed 4 bases at V and 2 bases at J, leaving 10 bases unmatched. For the CDR3, the DNA is TGCGCCAGCAGCCTGATCCCTACTAGCGGGCCCTACAATGAGCAGTTCTTC. It encodes CASSLIPTSGPYNEQFF.

This chain links TRBV3-1 (or the pseudogene TRBV3-2) with TRBJ1-3; TRBD1 aligns across 9 bases. The V gene end was trimmed by 4 bases and the J gene end by 2 bases; junction bases not matched to a gene: 12. Germline V gene sequence: CDR1 LGHDT, CDR2 YNNKEL (reference sequence). The CDR3 loop spans 18 amino acids. In nucleotides, the CDR3 is TGTGCCAGCAGCCCGACCACAGGGGGCGCGGGTCCTGGAAACACCATATATTTT. As protein: CASSPTTGGAGPGNTIYF.

J is TRBJ2-7 and V is TRBV7-3, with D maybe TRBD1 (6 bases). The germline CDR1 and CDR2 sequences are SGHTA and FQGTGA. Trimming cost V 5 bases and J 0 bases, with 11 bases left between them. This CDR3 comprises 14 residues. This CDR3 reads CASSHDRNSYEQYF. For the CDR3, the DNA is TGTGCCAGCAGCCATGACAGGAACTCCTACGAGCAGTACTTC.

In its sample, this clone was seen a few times. V and J are TRBV20-1 and TRBJ1-3; D remains unclear. The CDR3 contains 14 residues. The germline CDR1 and CDR2 sequences are DFQATT and SNEGSKA (reference sequence). Trimming cost V 3 bases and J 0 bases, with 9 bases left between them. Here the CDR3 reads CSASGETSGNTIYF. As DNA, the CDR3 is TGCAGTGCTAGTGGGGAGACCTCTGGAAACACCATATATTTT.

The rearrangement links TRBV7-2 to TRBJ2-3, with 10 bases aligning to TRBD2. CDR3 length equals 15 residues. CDR1 is SGHTA and CDR2 is FQGNSA in the germline V gene. Trimming removed 5 bases from V and 9 bases from J; junction bases left unmatched: 11. The CDR3 bases are TGTGCCAGCAGCCTGGCAGCGGGGGGGCAGAAAACGCAGTATTTT. Translation gives CASSLAAGGQKTQYF.

This sequence joins TRBV5-1 and TRBJ2-5; tentatively, D is TRBD1 (6 bases). CDR1 and CDR2 from the germline V gene are SGHRS and YFSETQ. This CDR3 is 14 amino acids long. With 4 bases removed from V and 2 bases from J, the gap between germline ends came to 12 bases. The CDR3 sequence is CASSTGTRQETQYF. The CDR3, as DNA: TGCGCCAGCAGCACCGGGACACGACAAGAGACCCAGTACTTC.

The chain has TRBV28 and TRBJ2-7; 7 nucleotides match TRBD1. From germline, CDR1 is MDHEN and CDR2 SYDVKM. The CDR3 is made up of 14 amino acids. V trimming: 7 bases; J trimming: 1 base; junction bases outside the gene matches: 7. As DNA, the CDR3 is TGTGCCAGCACCCGGGACAGTACATCCTACGAGCAGTACTTC. Translated: CASTRDSTSYEQYF.

The gene calls are TRBV7-9 and TRBJ1-2; 9 bases line up with TRBD1. Looked up from germline, CDR1 is SEHNR and CDR2 is FQNEAQ (reference sequence). The J segment lost 5 bases and the V segment lost 1 base, leaving 8 bases of the junction unmatched. The CDR3 is 16 amino acids. CDR3 nucleotide sequence: TGTGCCAGCAGCTTAGGAGGAGCCGGGACAGGGTATGGCTACACCTTC. The encoded protein is CASSLGGAGTGYGYTF. Looking up the rest from reference TRBV7-9 and TRBJ1-2 gives the full variable domain: DTGVSQNPRHKITKRGQNVTFRCDPISEHNRLYWYRQTLGQGPEFLTYFQNEAQLEKSRLLSDRFSAERPKGSFSTLEIQRTEQGDSAMYLCASSLGGAGTGYGYTFGSGTRLTVV.

This sequence joins TRBV5-1 and TRBJ2-3; D perhaps matches TRBD1 (5 bases). V was clipped by 0 bases and J by 1 base, with 12 bases between them. This CDR3 spans 16 amino acids. The germline gives CDR1 SGHRS, CDR2 YFSETQ. CDR3 coding DNA: TGCGCCAGCAGCTTGGGGGCAGGGTTGCGCACAGATACGCAGTATTTT. This translates into CASSLGAGLRTDTQYF. Together with reference TRBV5-1 and TRBJ2-3, the CDR3 gives the full variable domain: KAGVTQTPRYLIKTRGQQVTLSCSPISGHRSVSWYQQTPGQGLQFLFEYFSETQRNKGNFPGRFSGRQFSNSRSEMNVSTLELGDSALYLCASSLGAGLRTDTQYFGPGTRLTVL.

This chain uses TRBV28 with TRBJ1-5; D is ambiguous. This CDR3 has 14 residues. Trimming stripped 6 bases from V and 0 bases from J, with 9 bases between. Germline lookup yields CDR1 MDHEN and CDR2 SYDVKM. Written as DNA, the CDR3 is TGTGCCAGCAGAAGAGATAGTAGCAATCAGCCCCAGCATTTT. Its protein product is CASRRDSSNQPQHF.

A single count supports this clone. The V gene is TRBV7-9, the J gene TRBJ1-1, with 7 bases that match TRBD1. The trim removed 1 base at V and 0 bases at J, leaving 2 bases unmatched. CDR1 is SEHNR and CDR2 is FQNEAQ in the germline V gene (reference sequence). This CDR3 is built from 15 residues. The CDR3 coding sequence is TGTGCCAGCAGCTTAGTTCAGGGGGTGAACACTGAAGCTTTCTTT. Its protein is CASSLVQGVNTEAFF.

V is TRBV12-3 or TRBV12-4 and J is TRBJ1-4; D is undetermined. CDR3 length: 11 residues. The germline V and J ends were trimmed by 5 bases and 5 bases, with 3 bases remaining between them. As DNA, the CDR3 is TGTGCCAGCAGTATAAATGAAAAACTGTTTTTT. It specifies CASSINEKLFF.

This clone was recorded only once. The J gene is TRBJ2-1, the V gene TRBV18; the D is unclear. Trimming pared 1 base from V and 6 bases from J, leaving 4 bases between. CDR3 length: 12 amino acids. The V gene's germline CDR1 is KGHSH and CDR2 LQKENI. For the CDR3, the DNA is TGTGCCAGCTCACCACAGCGCAATGAGCAGTTCTTC. It is translated as CASSPQRNEQFF.

This clone turned up a few times. DNA for the CDR3: TGTGCCAGCAGCGAACAGACAGGGAGGATTGGCTCACCCCTCCACTTT. This codes for CASSEQTGRIGSPLHF. The chain is built from TRBV7-6 and TRBJ1-6, with 7 bases that match TRBD1. Germline trimming cut 5 bases from V and 10 bases from J; bases unmatched to any gene: 14. The CDR3 has 16 amino acids. CDR1 and CDR2 (germline): SGHVS, FNYEAQ.